This TCR beta chain was captured in a study of T-cell reconstitution after alpha-beta-depleted transplantation in children. This clonotype was seen more than once but under ten times. Antigen unknown. The study, taken as a whole, reports: From newly produced T cells came most of the T-cell counts and diversity one year after transplant. Several hundred expanded graft clones reportedly were the source of alpha-beta T cells about two months after transplant.

The library targeted TCRbeta and was prepared with unique molecular identifiers. MiXCR, applied by TCRdb to the PCR reads, yields one record per CDR3 protein. The profile covers about 110,000 distinct CDR3 sequences, with about a tenth appearing a single time and about 34% taken by the ten largest. The V gene's germline CDR1 is SEHNR and CDR2 FQNEAQ (reference sequence). V lost 8 bases to trimming and J lost 7 bases; unmatched junction nucleotides: 5. This CDR3 region has 13 residues. The chain is built from TRBV7-9 and TRBJ2-1, with TRBD2 matching over 10 bases. This specimen was PBMCs, taken before TCRalphabeta/CD19-depleted stem cell transplant. This clonotype was obtained from a boy younger than 10 with acute lymphoblastic leukemia, due to receive a stem cell transplant. The CDR3 coding sequence is TGTGCCAGCGGGCTAGCGGGGGTTAATGAGCAGTTCTTC. Translation: CASGLAGVNEQFF.